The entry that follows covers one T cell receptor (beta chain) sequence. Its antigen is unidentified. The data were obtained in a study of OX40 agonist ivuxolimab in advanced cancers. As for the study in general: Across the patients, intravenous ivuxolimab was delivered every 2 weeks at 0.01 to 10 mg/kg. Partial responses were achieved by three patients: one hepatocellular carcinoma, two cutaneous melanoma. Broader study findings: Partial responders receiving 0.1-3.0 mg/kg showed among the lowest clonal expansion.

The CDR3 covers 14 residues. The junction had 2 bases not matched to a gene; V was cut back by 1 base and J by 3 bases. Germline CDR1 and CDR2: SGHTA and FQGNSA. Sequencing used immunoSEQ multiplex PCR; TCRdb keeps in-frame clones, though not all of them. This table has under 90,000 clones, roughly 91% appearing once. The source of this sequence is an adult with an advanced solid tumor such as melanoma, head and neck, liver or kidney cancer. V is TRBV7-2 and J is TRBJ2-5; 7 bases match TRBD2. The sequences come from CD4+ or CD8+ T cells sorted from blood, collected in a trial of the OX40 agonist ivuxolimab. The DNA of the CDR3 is TGTGCCAGCAGCTTAGTTGCGGGGGAAGAGACCCAGTACTTC. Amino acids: CASSLVAGEETQYF.